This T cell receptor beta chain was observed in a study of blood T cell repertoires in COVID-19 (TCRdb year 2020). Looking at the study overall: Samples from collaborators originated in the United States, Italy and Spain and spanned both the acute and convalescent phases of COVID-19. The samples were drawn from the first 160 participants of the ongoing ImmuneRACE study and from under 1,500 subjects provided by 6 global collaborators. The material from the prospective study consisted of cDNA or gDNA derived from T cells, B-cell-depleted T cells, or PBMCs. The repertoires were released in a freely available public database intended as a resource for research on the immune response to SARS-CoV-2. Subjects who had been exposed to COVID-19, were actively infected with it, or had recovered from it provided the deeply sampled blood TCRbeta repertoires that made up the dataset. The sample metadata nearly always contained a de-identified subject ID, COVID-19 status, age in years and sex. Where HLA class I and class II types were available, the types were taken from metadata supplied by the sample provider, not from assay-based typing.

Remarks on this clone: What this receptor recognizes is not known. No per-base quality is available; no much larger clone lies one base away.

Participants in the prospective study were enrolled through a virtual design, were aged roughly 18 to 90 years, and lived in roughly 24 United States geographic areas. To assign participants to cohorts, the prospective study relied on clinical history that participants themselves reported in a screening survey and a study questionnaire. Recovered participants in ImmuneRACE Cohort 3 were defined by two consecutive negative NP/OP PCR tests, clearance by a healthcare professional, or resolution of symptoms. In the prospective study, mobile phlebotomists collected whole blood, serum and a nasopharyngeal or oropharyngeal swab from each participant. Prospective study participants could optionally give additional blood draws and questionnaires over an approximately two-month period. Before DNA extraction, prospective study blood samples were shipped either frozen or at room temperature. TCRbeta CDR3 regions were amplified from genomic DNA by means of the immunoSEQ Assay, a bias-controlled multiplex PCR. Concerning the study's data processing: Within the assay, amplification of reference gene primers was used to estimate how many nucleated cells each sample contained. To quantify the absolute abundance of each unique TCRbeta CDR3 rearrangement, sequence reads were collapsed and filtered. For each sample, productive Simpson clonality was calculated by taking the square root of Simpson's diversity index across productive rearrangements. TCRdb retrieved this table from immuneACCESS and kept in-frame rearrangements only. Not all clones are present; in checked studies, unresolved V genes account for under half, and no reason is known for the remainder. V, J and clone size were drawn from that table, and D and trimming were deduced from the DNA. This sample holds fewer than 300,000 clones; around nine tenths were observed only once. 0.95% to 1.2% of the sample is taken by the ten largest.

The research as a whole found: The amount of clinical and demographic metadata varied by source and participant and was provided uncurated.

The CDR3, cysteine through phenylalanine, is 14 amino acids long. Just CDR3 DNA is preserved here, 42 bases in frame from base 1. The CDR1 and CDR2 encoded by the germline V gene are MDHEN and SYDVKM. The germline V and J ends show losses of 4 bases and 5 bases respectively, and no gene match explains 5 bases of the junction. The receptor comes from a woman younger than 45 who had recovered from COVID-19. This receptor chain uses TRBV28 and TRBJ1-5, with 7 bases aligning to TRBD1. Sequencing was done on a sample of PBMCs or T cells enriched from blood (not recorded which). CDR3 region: CASSSDRRDQPQHF. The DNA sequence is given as TGTGCCAGCAGTTCGGACAGGAGGGATCAGCCCCAGCATTTT.